The 14 T cell receptor beta chains below come from one sample, sequenced in a study of CD8+ T cells in alopecia areata. Sequencing used cDNA as its template, made by extracting RNA and reverse transcribing it. The data were produced by immunoSEQ multiplex PCR, yet TCRdb's version contains in-frame clones alone and is incomplete. Listed here are over 100,000 clones without any singletons, the top ten holding less than 20%. Sequencing input: lesional skin. The receptors stem from a C3H/HeJ mouse with alopecia areata. The strain's MHC type: H2-k.

Notes on this clone: Germline and genes: mouse. The read is 4 residues too short to cover the CDR3 end, so that end is filled in from the germline J gene. This chain joins TRBV13-2 and TRBJ1-1; D is possibly TRBD1 (5 bases). The germline V gene has CDR1 NNHNN and CDR2 SYGAGS (reference sequence). This CDR3 has 12 amino acids. The CDR3 region is CASGDYRTEVFF. The sequenced CDR3 bases are TGTGCCAGCGGTGATTACAGGACA.

This clone appeared a few times. Gene labels here are mouse ones. The read ends 4 residues before the CDR3 terminus; that terminus is restored from the germline J gene. This chain links TRBV17 with TRBJ1-1; 9 nucleotides agree with TRBD1. Looked up from germline, CDR1 is MNHDT and CDR2 is YYDKIL. This CDR3 comprises 16 residues. J lost 1 base, V lost 0 bases, and 3 bases had no gene match. CDR3 DNA, as far as it was read: TGTGCTAGCAGTAGAGATCCGGGACAGGGAAACACA. Translating it yields CASSRDPGQGNT. The complete CDR3 reads CASSRDPGQGNTEVFF.

This clone was observed a handful of times. There is a difference at residue 13 between the TCRdb protein and the DNA translation, so the protein given here was translated from the DNA. Genes here carry mouse names. The CDR3 goes on 3 residues after the read ends, and that part is filled in from the germline J gene. The rearrangement links TRBV1 to TRBJ1-3; TRBD1 agrees at 9 bases. CDR1 is NSQYPW and CDR2 is LRSPGD in the germline V gene (reference sequence). Trimming cost V 6 bases and J 0 bases; bases outside gene matches: 6. The length of the CDR3 is 16 residues. The CDR3 is CTCRGDRVTSGNTLYF. The CDR3 DNA, read in part, is TGCACCTGCAGGGGGGACAGGGTGACTTCTGGAAATACG.

On this clone itself: The listed TCRdb protein conflicts with the DNA translation at residue 10, and the protein shown is translated directly from the DNA. These gene names are mouse names. The read comes to an end 3 residues before the CDR3 does, leaving the germline J gene to fill in the end. This chain uses TRBV13-3 with TRBJ1-6, with 7 positions matching TRBD1. TRBJ1-6 is identified as an open reading frame with a role that is uncertain. Germline trimming cut 6 bases from V and 5 bases from J; bases unmatched to any gene: 2. The CDR3 has 13 amino acids. CDR1 is NNHDY, CDR2 SYVADS, per germline. The CDR3 protein is CASKTGDNSPLYF. CDR3 DNA, as far as it was read: TGTGCCAGCAAAACAGGGGATAATTCGCCC.

In its sample, this clone was seen a few times. Genes and germline are mouse. The CDR3 is cut off 4 residues early in the read; its end comes from the germline J gene. The genes are TRBV13-1 and TRBJ2-7; 12 bases are shared with TRBD2. CDR1 is NSHNY, CDR2 SYGAGN, per germline. The CDR3 is 15 residues long. The CDR3 region is CASSDARTGGDEQYF. The CDR3 DNA, read in part, is TGTGCCAGCAGTGATGCACGGACTGGGGGGGAT.

On this clone itself: Mouse gene names and germline throughout. The read terminates 4 residues before the CDR3 end, so the remaining end is supplied by the germline J gene. The chain couples TRBV19 to TRBJ2-5; possibly TRBD1 for D (6 bases). Germline assignment: CDR1 FNHDT and CDR2 SITEND (reference sequence). This CDR3 has 14 residues. V was trimmed by 2 bases and J by 3 bases, leaving 10 bases between them. The DNA read from the CDR3 is TGTGCCAGCAGTATCAGGGGATGGCAAGAC. Amino acid sequence: CASSIRGWQD. The full CDR3 protein is CASSIRGWQDTQYF.

In its sample, this clone was seen a few times. These gene names are mouse names. With the read ending 4 residues before the CDR3 end, the germline J gene is used to fill in that end. The genes are TRBV19 and TRBJ2-2; no reliable D call. This CDR3 is built from 14 residues. V was shortened by 2 bases and J by 2 bases, with 7 bases between the two germline ends. Germline V lookup: CDR1 FNHDT, CDR2 SITEND (reference sequence). Partial CDR3 DNA: TGTGCCAGCAGTATCAGCAGGAACACCGGG. Amino acid sequence: CASSISRNTG. The entire CDR3 protein is CASSISRNTGQLYF. The whole variable domain, remainder taken from reference TRBV19 and TRBJ2-2, is GGIITQTPKFLIGQEGQKLTLKCQQNFNHDTMYWYRQDSGKGLRLIYYSITENDLQKGDLSEGYDASREKKSSFSLTVTSAQKNEMAVFLCASSISRNTGQLYFGEGSKLTVL.

Details on this clone: The genes and germline here are from mouse. The read terminates 4 residues ahead of where the CDR3 ends, so the germline J gene completes it. This chain connects TRBV17 to TRBJ2-3, with 7 bases fitting TRBD2. V dropped 0 bases and J dropped 0; count of bases not matched to a gene: 6. Germline CDR1 MNHDT, CDR2 YYDKIL. The CDR3 has 17 residues. CDR3 DNA, as far as it was read: TGTGCTAGCAGTAGAGATCTATTGGGGGGTAGTGCAGAA. Amino acids: CASSRDLLGGSAE. From start to end, the CDR3 is CASSRDLLGGSAETLYF.

As to this clone: Germline and genes here are mouse. The observed sequence ends 4 residues before the CDR3 terminus, with the missing tail filled in from the germline J gene. The chain joins TRBV14 to TRBJ2-1; TRBD2 matches 9 bases. In germline, CDR1 is SGHDT, CDR2 FRDEAV. The CDR3 consists of 15 residues. J was trimmed by 1 base and V by 4 bases; bases with no gene match: 3. CDR3 amino acids: CASSPGLGNYAEQFF. The part of the CDR3 DNA that was read is TGTGCCAGCAGTCCGGGACTGGGAAACTATGCT.

This clone occurred a few times. Gene names are the mouse ones. Here the CDR3 reads CASSQDGQEGTEVFF. The CDR3 DNA, read in part, is TGTGCCAGCAGCCAAGATGGGCAGGAGGGGACA. This chain links TRBV5 with TRBJ1-1, with D possibly matching TRBD1 (5 bases). The read comes to an end 4 residues before the CDR3 does, leaving the germline J gene to fill in the end. Germline-derived CDR1 and CDR2 are LGHNA and YNLKQL (reference sequence). This CDR3 is 15 amino acids long.

This clone was seen only a few times. The genes and germline here are from mouse. Read data end 4 residues before the CDR3 end; the end is taken from the germline J gene. The chain carries TRBV17 and TRBJ2-1; 9 nucleotides agree with TRBD2. The CDR3 is 16 amino acids. With V trimmed by 1 base and J by 1 base, 2 bases remained unmatched. Germline values: CDR1 MNHDT, CDR2 YYDKIL. The DNA read from the CDR3 is TGTGCTAGCAGTAGAGGACTGGGGGAAAACTATGCT. Translation: CASSRGLGENYA. The complete CDR3 reads CASSRGLGENYAEQFF.

This clone occurred a few times. The protein listed by TCRdb differs at residue 13 from the translated DNA, so the DNA translation is shown. These gene names are mouse names. The read ends 3 residues shy of where the CDR3 ends; the end is completed using the germline J gene. The chain joins TRBV13-3 to TRBJ1-3; 7 nucleotides align to TRBD1. CDR1 and CDR2 from the germline V gene are NNHDY and SYVADS. The CDR3 covers 16 residues. Germline trimming cut 1 base from V and 0 bases from J; bases unmatched to any gene: 4. The CDR3 spells CASSDSQGDSGNTLYF. The CDR3 bases that were read are TGTGCCAGCAGTGATTCCCAGGGGGATTCTGGAAATACG.

A remark on this clone: Any gene name here is a mouse gene name. The sequenced CDR3 bases are TGTGCCAGCAGTGATGCAGAAAGGGGACAGGGACCAAACACA. Its protein is CASSDAERGQGPNT. The whole CDR3 protein is CASSDAERGQGPNTEVFF. This rearrangement joins TRBV13-3 to TRBJ1-1; 9 bases are shared with TRBD1. With the read ending 4 residues before the CDR3 end, the germline J gene is used to fill in that end. The CDR3 spans 18 residues. Per germline, CDR1 NNHDY and CDR2 SYVADS. Trimming took 0 bases from V and 0 from J; bases not matched to a gene: 9.

This clone was observed a handful of times. At residue 13, the TCRdb protein departs from the DNA translation, so the protein shown here was derived from the DNA itself. Genes here carry mouse names. The read terminates 3 residues ahead of where the CDR3 ends, so the germline J gene completes it. The chain links TRBV1 to TRBJ1-3; a possible D gene is TRBD1 (6 bases). The ends were cut back, 2 bases at V and 3 bases at J, with 14 bases in the middle. The CDR3 covers 16 residues. Per germline, CDR1 NSQYPW and CDR2 LRSPGD (reference sequence). This CDR3 reads CTCSARGGEIGNTLYF. CDR3 DNA (partial): TGCACCTGCAGTGCACGAGGGGGGGAGATTGGAAATACG.